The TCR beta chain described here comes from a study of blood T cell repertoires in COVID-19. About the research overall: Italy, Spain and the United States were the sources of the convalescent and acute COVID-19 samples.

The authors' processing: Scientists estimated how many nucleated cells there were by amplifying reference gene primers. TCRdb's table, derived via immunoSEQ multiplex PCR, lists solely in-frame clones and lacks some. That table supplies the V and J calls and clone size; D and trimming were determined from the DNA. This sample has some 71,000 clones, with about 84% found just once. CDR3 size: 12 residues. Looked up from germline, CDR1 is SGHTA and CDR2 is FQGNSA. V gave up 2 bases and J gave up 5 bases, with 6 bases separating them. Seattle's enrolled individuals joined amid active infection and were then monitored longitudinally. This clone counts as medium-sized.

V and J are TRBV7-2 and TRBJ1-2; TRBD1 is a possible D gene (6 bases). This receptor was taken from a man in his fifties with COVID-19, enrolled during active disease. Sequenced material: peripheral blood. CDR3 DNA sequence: TGTGCCAGCAGCTTACAGGGGTATGGCTACACCTTC. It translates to CASSLQGYGYTF.